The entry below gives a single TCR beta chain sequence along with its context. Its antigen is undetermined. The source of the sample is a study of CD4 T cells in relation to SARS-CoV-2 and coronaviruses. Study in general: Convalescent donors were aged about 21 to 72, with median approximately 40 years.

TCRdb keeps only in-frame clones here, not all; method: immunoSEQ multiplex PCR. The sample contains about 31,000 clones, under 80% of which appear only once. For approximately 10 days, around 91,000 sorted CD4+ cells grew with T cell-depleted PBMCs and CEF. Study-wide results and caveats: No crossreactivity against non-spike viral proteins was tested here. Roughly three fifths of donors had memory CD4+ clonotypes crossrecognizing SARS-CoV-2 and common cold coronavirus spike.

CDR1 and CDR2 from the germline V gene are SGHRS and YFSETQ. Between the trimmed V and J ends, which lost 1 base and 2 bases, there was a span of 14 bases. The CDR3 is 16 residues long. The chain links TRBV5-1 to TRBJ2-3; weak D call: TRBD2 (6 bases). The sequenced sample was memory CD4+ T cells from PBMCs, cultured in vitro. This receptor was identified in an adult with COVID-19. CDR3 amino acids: CASSLKSGVTTDTQYF. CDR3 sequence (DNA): TGCGCCAGCAGCTTGAAATCGGGGGTGACCACAGATACGCAGTATTTT.